This TCR beta chain was sequenced for a study of blood T cell repertoires in COVID-19. Across the study: The study drew acute and convalescent COVID-19 samples from the United States, Italy and Spain. T cells, B-cell-depleted T cells, or PBMCs supplied cDNA or gDNA.

Original handling: How many nucleated cells were present was estimated from reference gene primer amplification. The assay was immunoSEQ multiplex PCR, and TCRdb's table has in-frame clones only and misses some. V and J calls and clone size are those listed in that table; D and trimming were worked out from the DNA. Of 75,000 to 100,000 clones listed, about 89% are singletons. Per germline, CDR1 LNHDA and CDR2 SQIVND (reference sequence). V lost 3 bases and J lost 2, with 10 bases in between. This CDR3 is built from 14 residues. The specimen sequenced was peripheral blood. The V and J genes are TRBV19 and TRBJ1-1; D gene ambiguous. The sequence was collected from a human donor in a cohort sampled during active COVID-19. The CDR3 is CASSIPTENTEAFF. CDR3 in DNA: TGTGCCAGTAGTATTCCAACAGAAAACACTGAAGCTTTCTTT.